The following is a TCR beta chain sequence with its context. Its cognate antigen is unknown. This entry comes from a study of blood T cells in healthy people across ages. Primed by a sample-barcoded 5' primer and a J-beta primer mix, a second PCR proceeded for 7 to 11 cycles. TCRdb re-called the 5' RACE reads with MiXCR, one entry per CDR3 protein. The repertoire has hundreds of thousands of distinct CDR3 sequences, 52% of them found once; the top ten carry 51%. Whole-study findings and limits: Comparison with aged donors showed that long-lived donors had more naive CD4+ cells and higher diversity. TCR beta diversity, measured per million T cells, fell in a roughly linear way with age.

V lost 3 bases, J lost 5 bases, and 3 bases stayed unmatched. This CDR3 contains 13 residues. Germline V gene lookup returns CDR1 ENHRY and CDR2 SYGVKD. The total RNA that was extracted per sample amounted to at least 5.5 micrograms. The receptor comes from a man in his 60s in good health. The gene calls are TRBV10-3 and TRBJ1-1; 7 bases agree with TRBD1. The sample comprised blood. The CDR3 DNA reads as TGTGCCATCAGTGATCAGGGGGGGACTGAAGCTTTCTTT. It specifies CAISDQGGTEAFF.